The 9 T cell receptor beta chains presented below share a single source sample, sequenced in a study of blood T cell repertoires in COVID-19. Clones were read by immunoSEQ multiplex PCR, and TCRdb kept only the in-frame ones, dropping some. The top ten clones hold around 12% of a sample with under 150,000 clones, under 80% of them seen once. Sequencing used peripheral blood. The receptors were sampled from a man older than 75 with acute or convalescent COVID-19.

The chain has TRBV5-4 and TRBJ1-2, with 7 bases identical to TRBD1. The CDR3 totals 14 residues. Trimming at V came to 0 bases and at J to 8 bases, leaving 7 bases not matched to a gene. Germline V gene lookup returns CDR1 SGHNT and CDR2 YYREEE (reference sequence). The CDR3 DNA is TGTGCCAGCAGCTTGGAGGCCAGGGGGGAGGGCTACACCTTC. Its translation: CASSLEARGEGYTF. Variable domain in full (rest from reference TRBV5-4 and TRBJ1-2): ETGVTQSPTHLIKTRGQQVTLRCSSQSGHNTVSWYQQALGQGPQFIFQYYREEENGRGNFPPRFSGLQFPNYSSELNVNALELDDSALYLCASSLEARGEGYTFGSGTRLTVV.

This clone was counted only a few times. The chain employs TRBV29-1 and TRBJ2-7, with TRBD1 identical over 10 bases. J was trimmed by 3 bases and V by 6 bases; bases with no gene match: 5. This CDR3 region has 13 residues. CDR1 is SQVTM and CDR2 is ANQGSEA in the germline V gene. CDR3 sequence: CSVFGTGDYEQYF. The CDR3 nucleotides are TGCAGCGTGTTCGGGACAGGGGACTACGAGCAGTACTTC.

The rearrangement uses TRBV19 and TRBJ2-1, with D maybe TRBD2 (6 bases). Germline loops: CDR1 LNHDA, CDR2 SQIVND (reference sequence). Trimming left V 6 bases short and J 9 bases short, with 15 bases between. This CDR3 region has 13 residues. The CDR3 loop is CASSLGGRGEQFF. CDR3 coding DNA: TGTGCCAGTAGCTTGGGAGGACGGGGTGAGCAGTTCTTC.

The gene calls are TRBV27 and TRBJ1-6; D not resolved. Germline V gene lookup returns CDR1 MNHEY and CDR2 SMNVEV (reference sequence). CDR3 length: 12 residues. V was pared by 4 bases and J by 7 bases, with 5 bases between. The CDR3 region is CASSSRNSPLHF. As DNA, the CDR3 is TGTGCCAGCAGTTCGAGAAATTCACCCCTCCACTTT.

This clone has a single count. This chain connects TRBV5-6 to TRBJ1-1; TRBD1 matches at 7 bases. The trim removed 6 bases at V and 7 bases at J, leaving 12 bases unmatched. Looked up from germline, CDR1 is SGHDT and CDR2 is YYEEEE. The CDR3 totals 14 residues. The CDR3 coding sequence is TGTGCCAGCACCTTAGGAGAGGGGGCAATTGAAGCTTTCTTT. Residues: CASTLGEGAIEAFF.

V is TRBV29-1 and J is TRBJ2-3; tentative D call: TRBD2 (7 bases). The V and J ends lost 6 bases and 7 bases respectively, with 26 bases between them. CDR1 is SQVTM, CDR2 ANQGSEA, per germline. The length of the CDR3 is 16 residues. This CDR3 reads CSVLEWGGEEVNTQYF. The CDR3, as DNA: TGCAGCGTCCTAGAGTGGGGGGGCGAAGAAGTAAATACGCAGTATTTT.

The CDR3 nucleotides are TGTGCCAGTACCCCGGGGGGGTACGGAGACACCATATATTTT. Translation: CASTPGGYGDTIYF. The V and J genes are TRBV19 and TRBJ1-3; TRBD1 might be the D (5 bases). V was shortened by 7 bases and J by 8 bases, with 18 bases between the two germline ends. The CDR3 sequence is 14 residues long. Germline V gene lookup returns CDR1 LNHDA and CDR2 SQIVND (reference sequence). Supplemented by reference TRBV19 and TRBJ1-3, the full variable domain reads DGGITQSPKYLFRKEGQNVTLSCEQNLNHDAMYWYRQDPGQGLRLIYYSQIVNDFQKGDIAEGYSVSREKKESFPLTVTSAQKNPTAFYLCASTPGGYGDTIYFGEGSWLTVV.

This clone was seen a handful of times. The chain uses TRBV10-3 and TRBJ1-1; TRBD1 matches at 9 bases. The CDR3 runs 16 residues. The V and J ends lost 3 bases and 1 base, in that order; junction bases with no gene match: 6. The germline gives CDR1 ENHRY, CDR2 SYGVKD. The chain's CDR3 is CAISDGQGSGNTEAFF. The DNA for the CDR3 is TGTGCCATCAGTGATGGACAGGGGAGTGGGAACACTGAAGCTTTCTTT.

The CDR3 DNA reads TGTGCCAGCAGTTTCTCTGACAGACCCGGGGAGCTGTTTTTT. Translating it yields CASSFSDRPGELFF. The J gene is TRBJ2-2, the V gene TRBV27; D might be TRBD1 (5 bases). The CDR3 covers 14 residues. V was pared by 3 bases and J by 6 bases, with 11 bases between. Germline CDR1 MNHEY, CDR2 SMNVEV (reference sequence).